This T cell receptor (beta chain) was obtained from a study of human T cells and chemical hapten exposure. For the study at large: Patients' scalps got diphenylcyclopropenone weekly throughout the roughly 25-week study. Study conclusions and caveats: The study found expanded TCRs formed significantly more large CDR3 similarity clusters than controls.

As the library was built, unique molecular identifiers were attached to individual cDNA molecules. TCRdb used MiXCR to reprocess the RACE reads, holding one entry per CDR3 protein. There are approximately 89,000 distinct CDR3 sequences in the sample; more than 8.5% occur only once, and 2% to 3% lies in the top ten. This CDR3 contains 14 residues. Germline loops: CDR1 SEHNR, CDR2 FQNEAQ (reference sequence). Trimming removed 2 bases at V and 6 bases at J, with 14 bases between. Specified time point: patch test 2, 6 weeks after DPC sensitization. The treatment denotes: therapeutic diphenylcyclopropenone sensitization with weekly scalp DPC. People who gave samples had alopecia, were 18 to 70 years old, and were suitable for DPC. At least ten counts were recorded for this clonotype. Its specificity is not known.

This TCR was sampled from a woman aged 25 to 39 with alopecia areata. Some clones in this sample may be carry-over from other donors' samples. V usage is TRBV7-9 and J usage is TRBJ2-7; D possibly corresponds to TRBD2 (6 bases). The source material was whole blood, sampled in connection with sensitization to the hapten diphenylcyclopropenone (DPC). The CDR3 region has the DNA TGTGCCAGCAGCTTACGGGACTTCCGGGGCGAGCAGTACTTC. It codes for CASSLRDFRGEQYF.